Below are 5 T cell receptor beta chains sequenced from a single sample in a study of blood T cell repertoires in COVID-19. Sequenced by immunoSEQ multiplex PCR; TCRdb stores in-frame clones only, minus some. The table has fewer than 350,000 clones, approximately 89% seen once. Material: peripheral blood. Source of these receptors: a man between 40 and 49 years old with active or convalescent COVID-19.

The V gene is TRBV5-4, the J gene TRBJ2-5, with TRBD1 identical over 10 bases. Germline V gene sequence: CDR1 SGHNT, CDR2 YYREEE (reference sequence). This CDR3 contains 15 residues. The V and J ends lost 1 base and 4 bases, in that order; junction bases with no gene match: 4. CDR3 sequence: CASSLPTGGGETQYF. The CDR3 bases are TGTGCCAGCAGCTTGCCGACAGGGGGCGGAGAGACCCAGTACTTC.

This clone was seen a few times. This sequence joins TRBV9 and TRBJ1-1; a weak D match, TRBD1 (6 bases). The ends were cut back, 2 bases at V and 2 bases at J, with 16 bases in the middle. CDR1 SGDLS and CDR2 YYNGEE come from the germline V gene. This CDR3 has 16 residues. This CDR3 is CASSVGGGTANTEAFF. The CDR3 DNA follows: TGTGCCAGCAGCGTGGGAGGGGGGACGGCTAACACTGAAGCTTTCTTT.

The chain recombines TRBV30 with TRBJ1-2; 8 bases map to TRBD1. This CDR3 is 14 amino acids long. Germline loops: CDR1 GTSNPN, CDR2 SVGIG (reference sequence). Trimming at V came to 3 bases and at J to 7 bases, leaving 10 bases not matched to a gene. The CDR3 DNA follows: TGTGCCTGGAGCCCAAGTGCAGGGGGCTTTGGCTACACCTTC. Encoded protein: CAWSPSAGGFGYTF.

V and J are TRBV19 and TRBJ2-7, with TRBD2 identical over 11 bases. The germline CDR1 and CDR2 sequences are LNHDA and SQIVND (reference sequence). V lost 2 bases to trimming and J lost 4 bases; unmatched junction nucleotides: 1. The CDR3 has 14 residues. The CDR3 DNA is TGTGCCAGTAGTATAACTAGCGGGAGTTACGAGCAGTACTTC. Translated, it gives CASSITSGSYEQYF.

The rearrangement links TRBV6-5 to TRBJ2-1; a possible D gene is TRBD1 (5 bases). This CDR3 has 12 residues. Germline V lookup: CDR1 MNHEY, CDR2 SVGAGI. V was trimmed by 4 bases and J by 9 bases, leaving 10 bases between them. This CDR3 is CASSLGRVEQFF. CDR3 DNA: TGTGCCAGCAGTTTAGGCAGGGTTGAGCAGTTCTTC.